Below are 21 T cell receptor beta chains sequenced from a single sample in a study of T cell responses to AZD1222 COVID-19 vaccine. TCRdb's table, derived via immunoSEQ multiplex PCR, lists solely in-frame clones and lacks some. The profile shows approximately 92,000 clones, under 95% of them singletons. Here the sequenced sample was peripheral blood, taken on day 0 of AZD1222 vaccination. The receptors stem from an adult in good health.

The V gene is TRBV5-6, the J gene TRBJ1-1; D gene uncertain. This CDR3 region has 13 residues. Trimming took 4 bases from V and 4 from J, leaving 11 bases between them. Germline CDR1 is SGHDT and CDR2 is YYEEEE. For the CDR3, the DNA is TGTGCCAGCAGCCCCGAAATGAGCACTGAAGCTTTCTTT. Residues: CASSPEMSTEAFF.

The chain couples TRBV30 to TRBJ2-3; D gene unclear. Germline loops: CDR1 GTSNPN, CDR2 SVGIG (reference sequence). The V and J ends lost 5 bases and 2 bases respectively, with 5 bases between them. The CDR3 is made up of 11 amino acids. The CDR3 nucleotides are TGTGCCTGGGCTGACACAGATACGCAGTATTTT. This gives the protein CAWADTDTQYF.

The genes are TRBV6-2 or TRBV6-3 and TRBJ1-2; D is ambiguous. Germline V lookup: CDR1 MNHEY, CDR2 SVGEGT. V was cut by 6 bases and J by 0 bases, with 17 bases left in between. The length of the CDR3 is 16 residues. The CDR3 loop is CASSTTSGRSNYGYTF. As DNA, the CDR3 is TGTGCCAGCAGCACCACCTCCGGGAGATCTAACTATGGCTACACCTTC.

V and J are TRBV4-1 and TRBJ1-5; maybe TRBD1 (5 bases). Germline CDR1 and CDR2: MGHRA and YSYEKL. Trimming removed 0 bases at V and 1 base at J, with 13 bases between. The CDR3 has 17 residues. The chain's CDR3 is CASSQEILRGSNQPQHF. CDR3 DNA: TGCGCCAGCAGCCAAGAAATCCTGCGGGGGAGCAATCAGCCCCAGCATTTT.

The V gene is TRBV5-4, the J gene TRBJ1-3; TRBD1 aligns across 10 bases. V gave up 4 bases and J gave up 4 bases; unmatched junction bases: 8. CDR3 length: 16 amino acids. Per the germline V gene, CDR1 is SGHNT and CDR2 is YYREEE (reference sequence). CDR3 sequence (DNA): TGTGCCAGCAGCACGGGAGGGACAGGGGACGGAAACACCATATATTTT. Translating it yields CASSTGGTGDGNTIYF.

This CDR3 reads CASSEGATGVYGYTF. As DNA, the CDR3 is TGTGCCAGCAGTGAAGGGGCGACAGGGGTCTATGGCTACACCTTC. The rearrangement links TRBV2 to TRBJ1-2, with 8 bases aligning to TRBD1. This CDR3 has 15 amino acids. Germline-derived CDR1 and CDR2 are SNHLY and FYNNEI. Trimming took 1 base from V and 4 from J; bases not matched to a gene: 5.

This rearrangement joins TRBV12-1 to TRBJ2-7; TRBD1 is taken as the D call from the table, unchecked against the DNA. TRBV12-1 is given as a pseudogene. This CDR3 has 13 residues. CDR3 amino acids: CASTFRKTYEQYF. In nucleotides, the CDR3 is TGTGCCAGCACCTTCAGGAAGACCTACGAGCAGTACTTC.

The V and J genes are TRBV9 and TRBJ2-7, with D tentatively TRBD1 or TRBD2 (5 bases each). V shed 0 bases and J shed 3 bases, with 13 bases lying between them. The germline gives CDR1 SGDLS, CDR2 YYNGEE. CDR3 length: 15 amino acids. In DNA form, the CDR3 reads TGTGCCAGCAGCGTAGAAGGGGCGGGCCTCTACGAGCAGTACTTC. Amino acids: CASSVEGAGLYEQYF.

This clone occurred once. J is TRBJ1-2 and V is TRBV6-5; D possibly corresponds to TRBD1 (5 bases). Deletions cut 10 bases from V and 4 bases from J, with 16 bases between. The CDR3 sequence is 13 residues long. The germline CDR1 and CDR2 sequences are MNHEY and SVGAGI. The CDR3 region is CATTPGGIYGYTF. CDR3 DNA: TGTGCCACGACCCCGGGGGGGATCTATGGCTACACCTTC.

The J gene is TRBJ2-2, the V gene TRBV15, with 9 bases identical to TRBD2. J lost 1 base, V lost 3 bases, and 9 bases had no gene match. The CDR3 runs to 18 residues. Germline CDR1 reads LNHNV; CDR2 reads YYDKDF (reference sequence). The CDR3 DNA is TGTGCCACCAGCAGTACTAGCGGGTCTCAGCTGAACACCGGGGAGCTGTTTTTT. Amino acids: CATSSTSGSQLNTGELFF.

The rearrangement uses TRBV6-5 and TRBJ2-7; TRBD2 aligns across 11 bases. Germline CDR1 reads MNHEY; CDR2 reads SVGAGI. The CDR3 is 15 amino acids. The V and J ends lost 6 bases and 3 bases, in that order; junction bases with no gene match: 7. The CDR3 sequence is CASRAGTSGFYEQYF. The CDR3, as DNA: TGTGCCAGCAGAGCCGGGACTAGCGGATTCTACGAGCAGTACTTC.

V gene TRBV7-2 combines with J gene TRBJ2-7, with a possible D match to TRBD1 (5 bases). The CDR3 consists of 14 residues. V was shortened by 1 base and J by 0 bases, with 7 bases between the two germline ends. Per germline, CDR1 SGHTA and CDR2 FQGNSA. CDR3 DNA sequence: TGTGCCAGCAGCTTAGTTCAGGGCTCCTACGAGCAGTACTTC. Amino acids: CASSLVQGSYEQYF.

The gene calls are TRBV5-1 and TRBJ1-2, with TRBD1 identical over 9 bases. CDR1 is SGHRS, CDR2 YFSETQ, per germline. Trimming took 4 bases from V and 3 from J; bases not matched to a gene: 7. CDR3 size: 15 residues. Written as DNA, the CDR3 is TGCGCCAGCAGCCAAGGGACAGGGCCTTACTATGGCTACACCTTC. It codes for CASSQGTGPYYGYTF.

The V gene is TRBV7-3, the J gene TRBJ1-2; tentative D call: TRBD1 (6 bases). The length of the CDR3 is 19 residues. Germline V gene lookup returns CDR1 SGHTA and CDR2 FQGTGA. Trimming took 1 base from V and 0 from J, leaving 21 bases between them. The CDR3 coding sequence is TGTGCCAGCAGCTTAATCCCAGGACAGACAAACCCATCTAACTATGGCTACACCTTC. This codes for CASSLIPGQTNPSNYGYTF.

The chain carries TRBV9 and TRBJ1-1; tentatively, D is TRBD1 (6 bases). CDR3 length equals 17 residues. Germline V gives CDR1 SGDLS, CDR2 YYNGEE. Trimming removed 4 bases at V and 3 bases at J, with 22 bases between. The CDR3 sequence: CASSRTRGGPADTEAFF. In nucleotides, the CDR3 is TGTGCCAGCAGCCGAACCCGGGGGGGGCCTGCAGACACTGAAGCTTTCTTT. The whole variable domain, filled in from reference TRBV9 and TRBJ1-1, reads DSGVTQTPKHLITATGQRVTLRCSPRSGDLSVYWYQQSLDQGLQFLIQYYNGEERAKGNILERFSAQQFPDLHSELNLSSLELGDSALYFCASSRTRGGPADTEAFFGQGTRLTVV.

The chain is built from TRBV7-9 and TRBJ1-4, with D perhaps TRBD1 (5 bases). V lost 5 bases, J lost 8 bases, and 27 bases lay in between. The V gene's germline CDR1 is SEHNR and CDR2 FQNEAQ (reference sequence). The CDR3 covers 18 residues. As DNA, the CDR3 is TGTGCCAGCAGCCGCCTGTCTAAAGGGACGGTCGGGGGGGAAAAACTGTTTTTT. This codes for CASSRLSKGTVGGEKLFF.

The gene calls are TRBV7-9 and TRBJ2-1; D is unresolved. CDR1 SEHNR and CDR2 FQNEAQ come from the germline V gene (reference sequence). V lost 4 bases to trimming and J lost 16 bases, with 14 bases between them. This CDR3 has 11 residues. CDR3 nucleotide sequence: TGTGCCAGCAGCTCTGCAGTGGTTTACTTCTTC. Protein sequence: CASSSAVVYFF.

CDR3 amino acids: CATGGDGSEKLFF. In nucleotides, the CDR3 is TGTGCCACAGGCGGCGACGGCAGTGAAAAACTGTTTTTT. The chain employs TRBV7-9 and TRBJ1-4; D not resolved. V was shortened by 10 bases and J by 7 bases, with 16 bases between the two germline ends. Per germline, CDR1 SEHNR and CDR2 FQNEAQ (reference sequence). CDR3 length: 13 amino acids.

The chain couples TRBV27 to TRBJ2-3, with 7 bases aligning to TRBD2. CDR1 is MNHEY and CDR2 is SMNVEV in the germline V gene (reference sequence). The CDR3 totals 17 residues. The V and J ends lost 0 bases and 3 bases, in that order; junction bases with no gene match: 9. This chain's CDR3 is CASSLSGGVKRTDTQYF. CDR3 sequence (DNA): TGTGCCAGCAGTTTATCGGGGGGGGTGAAGCGGACAGATACGCAGTATTTT.

The chain uses TRBV25-1 and TRBJ2-1, with 7 bases aligning to TRBD1. This CDR3 has 13 amino acids. The V segment lost 9 bases and the J segment 6 bases; nucleotides outside the gene matches: 8. In germline, CDR1 is MGHDK, CDR2 SYGVNS. CDR3 residues: CASRGLSGNEQFF. CDR3 nucleotide sequence: TGTGCCAGTAGGGGGCTTTCCGGCAATGAGCAGTTCTTC.

The V gene is TRBV24-1, the J gene TRBJ1-2; TRBD1 agrees at 10 bases. V lost 4 bases, J lost 6 bases, and 10 bases stayed unmatched. The CDR3 consists of 16 residues. Looked up from germline, CDR1 is KGHDR and CDR2 is SFDVKD. The DNA for the CDR3 is TGTGCCACCAGTGACGGGGGACAGGGGATTAATGATGGCTACACCTTC. It codes for CATSDGGQGINDGYTF.